This T cell receptor beta chain emerged from a study of blood T cell repertoires in COVID-19. Whole-study context: PBMCs, B-cell-depleted T cells, or T cells provided the cDNA or gDNA that made up the material.

Assay: immunoSEQ multiplex PCR; the TCRdb copy retains only in-frame clones and omits some. Among about 340,000 clones, around 83% were seen once, and the ten largest hold approximately 3.1%. V was cut by 2 bases and J by 0 bases, with 11 bases left in between. The germline CDR1 and CDR2 sequences are SEHNR and FQNEAQ (reference sequence). There are 16 residues in the CDR3. The V gene is TRBV7-9, the J gene TRBJ1-5; a possible D gene is TRBD1 (6 bases). The TCR comes from a man under 40 with active or convalescent COVID-19. Sequenced material: peripheral blood. The CDR3 coding sequence is TGTGCCAGCAGCTTATCCAGGGGATATAGCAATCAGCCCCAGCATTTT. Protein: CASSLSRGYSNQPQHF.